This T cell receptor (beta chain) was identified in a study of T cell responses to AZD1222 COVID-19 vaccine (dated by TCRdb to about 2021). Broadly, across the study: A total of 233 trial participants underwent TCR sequencing, of whom about 210 received two doses of AZD1222 and some 26 received two doses of the MenACWY control vaccine. Trial participants were enrolled by age into 18-55, 56-69 and 70-plus year subgroups, with approximately 150, 28 and 58 TCR-sequenced participants respectively. Points the paper makes about the study in general: After two AZD1222 doses, spike-specific TCR breadth and depth were significantly higher than at day 0 and than in MenACWY recipients. Nearly half of unique spike-specific TCRs reportedly recognized epitopes outside regions mutated in the B.1.351 and B.1.1.7 variants. Only a handful of AZD1222 recipients were SARS-CoV-2 seropositive at baseline, limiting conclusions about previously exposed vaccinees. CD4 TCRs associated with the vaccine covered the entire spike protein, and the dominant responses were in regions 160-218 and 743-854. Participants were mostly white British and included more females than males, and it was suggested by the authors that clonal diversity may have been underestimated. The 56-69-year group was small, and its depth increase did not reach significance, likely because of low power. Because no day 14 peak-response samples were available, repertoires were characterized only after the peak T cell response.

Regarding this clone: Its antigen specificity is not known. The sample holds no much larger clone one base away, and base qualities are not on file.

The sample's time point label, in plain terms: about 28 days (+/-7) after the second vaccine dose. AZD1222 recipients whose second dose came at about 4 weeks and those whose second dose came at about 12 weeks were combined into one group, since spike-specific TCR depth and breadth did not differ between the two schedules. Vaccinee samples were obtained from the UK trials COV001 and COV002, which included a single-blind randomized controlled phase 2/3 trial of AZD1222 (ChAdOx1 nCoV-19) in healthy adults. For TCRbeta chain sequencing, PBMC samples from trial participants were taken at day 0 and at day 28 after the second dose. Spanning cysteine to phenylalanine, the CDR3 consists of 13 amino acids. Only the CDR3 region is kept as DNA, spanning 39 bases read in frame from base 1. V is pruned by 2 bases and J by 7 bases, leaving 3 bases of the junction without a gene match. The CDR3 regions of human TCRbeta chains were subjected to immunosequencing. For the original study's pipeline: Repertoire TCRs were matched against a reference library of SARS-CoV-2-specific TCRs generated with the MIRA antigen-specificity platform. Breadth was defined as the fraction of unique TCRs that were SARS-CoV-2-associated. Depth was defined as the fraction of total T cells that were SARS-CoV-2-associated. Using the MIRA data, each spike-specific TCR was assigned both to the spike region to which the TCR was reactive and to a CD4 or CD8 class. Log10-transformed breadth and depth values were compared by one-way ANOVA with Sidak's multiple comparisons tests. What TCRdb holds here is the immuneACCESS table cut down to in-frame rearrangements. Part of the clones is not present; checked against another copy, under half of the missing clones reflect an unresolved V gene, and the others are unexplained. V and J calls and clone size are given by that table; D and trimming were obtained from the DNA. This sample lists about 110,000 clones; roughly nine tenths were detected once. Roughly 45% of the sample belongs to the ten largest clones.

The TCR sequence derives from an adult who received the AZD1222 COVID-19 vaccine. The sample consisted of peripheral blood, taken 28 days after the second AZD1222 dose. The chain joins TRBV12-3 or TRBV12-4 to TRBJ1-2; the central 8 bases match TRBD1. The sequenced DNA is TGTGCCAGCAGTTTATCAGGGGGCCGTGGCTACACCTTC. It translates to CASSLSGGRGYTF.